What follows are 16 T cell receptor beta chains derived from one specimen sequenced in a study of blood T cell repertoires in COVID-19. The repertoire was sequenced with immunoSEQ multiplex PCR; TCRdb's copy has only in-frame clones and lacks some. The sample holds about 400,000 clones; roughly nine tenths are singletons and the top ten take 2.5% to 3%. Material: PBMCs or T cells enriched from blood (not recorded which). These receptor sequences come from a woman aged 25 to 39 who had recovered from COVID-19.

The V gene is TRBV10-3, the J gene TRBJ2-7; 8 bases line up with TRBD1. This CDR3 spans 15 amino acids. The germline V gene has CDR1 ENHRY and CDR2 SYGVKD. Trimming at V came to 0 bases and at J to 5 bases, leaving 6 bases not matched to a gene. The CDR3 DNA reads TGTGCCATCAGTGAGTCGGCAGGGGGCATGAACGAGCAGTACTTC. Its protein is CAISESAGGMNEQYF.

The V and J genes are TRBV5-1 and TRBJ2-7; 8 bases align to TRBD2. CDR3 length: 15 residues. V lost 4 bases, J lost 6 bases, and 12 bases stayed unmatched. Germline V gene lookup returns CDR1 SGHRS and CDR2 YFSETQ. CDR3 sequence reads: CASSPTVAGFLEQYF. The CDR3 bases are TGCGCCAGCAGCCCCACGGTAGCGGGATTCCTCGAGCAGTACTTC.

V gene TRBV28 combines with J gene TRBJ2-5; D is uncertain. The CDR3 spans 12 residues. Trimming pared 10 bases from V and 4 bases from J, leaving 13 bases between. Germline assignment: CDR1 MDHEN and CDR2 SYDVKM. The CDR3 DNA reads TGTGCCACCTCCGGGTTGTCAGAGACCCAGTACTTC. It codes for CATSGLSETQYF.

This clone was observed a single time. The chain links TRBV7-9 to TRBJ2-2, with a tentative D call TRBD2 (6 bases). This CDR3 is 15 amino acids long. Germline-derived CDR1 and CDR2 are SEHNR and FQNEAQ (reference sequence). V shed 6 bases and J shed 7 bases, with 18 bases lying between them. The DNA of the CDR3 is TGTGCCAGCAGGATCGGGGGAGGCGAGGTCGGGGAGCTGTTTTTT. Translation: CASRIGGGEVGELFF.

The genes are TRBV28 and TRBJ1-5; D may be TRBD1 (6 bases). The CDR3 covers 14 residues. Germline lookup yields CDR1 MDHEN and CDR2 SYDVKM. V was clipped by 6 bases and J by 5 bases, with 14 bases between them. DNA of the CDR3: TGTGCCAGCAGGCAACAGGGTGGGGATCAGCCCCAGCATTTT. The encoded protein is CASRQQGGDQPQHF.

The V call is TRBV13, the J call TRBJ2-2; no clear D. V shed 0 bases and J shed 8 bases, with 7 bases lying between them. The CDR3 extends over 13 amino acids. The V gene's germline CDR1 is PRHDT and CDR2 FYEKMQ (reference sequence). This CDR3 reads CASSLGLSGELFF. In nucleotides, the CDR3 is TGTGCCAGCAGCTTAGGCCTAAGTGGGGAGCTGTTTTTT.

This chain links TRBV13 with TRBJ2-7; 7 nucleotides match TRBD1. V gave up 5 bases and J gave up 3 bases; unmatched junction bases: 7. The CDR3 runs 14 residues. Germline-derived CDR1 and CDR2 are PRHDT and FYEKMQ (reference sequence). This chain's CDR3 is CASSLTGQYYEQYF. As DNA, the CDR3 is TGTGCCAGCAGCCTTACGGGACAGTACTACGAGCAGTACTTC.

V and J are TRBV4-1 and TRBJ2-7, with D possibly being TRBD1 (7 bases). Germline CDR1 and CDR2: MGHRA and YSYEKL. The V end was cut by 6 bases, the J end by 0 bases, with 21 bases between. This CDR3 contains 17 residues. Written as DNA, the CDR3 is TGCGCCAGCAGGACCAAAAAGGGGGCGGGGACCTCCTACGAGCAGTACTTC. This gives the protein CASRTKKGAGTSYEQYF.

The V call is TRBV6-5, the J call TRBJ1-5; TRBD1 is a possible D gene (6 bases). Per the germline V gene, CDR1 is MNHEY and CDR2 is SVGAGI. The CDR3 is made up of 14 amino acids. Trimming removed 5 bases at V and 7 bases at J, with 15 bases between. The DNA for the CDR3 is TGTGCCAGCAGTACCCCCGGGGGGCGACAGCCCCAGCATTTT. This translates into CASSTPGGRQPQHF.

The CDR3 bases are TGTGCCAGCAGCGAGGACAGTACCTACAATGAGCAGTTCTTC. It translates to CASSEDSTYNEQFF. The V and J genes are TRBV7-8 and TRBJ2-1, with a possible D match to TRBD1 (6 bases). This CDR3 is built from 14 residues. Between the trimmed V and J ends, which lost 5 bases and 2 bases, there was a span of 10 bases. Per germline, CDR1 SGHVS and CDR2 FQNEAQ.

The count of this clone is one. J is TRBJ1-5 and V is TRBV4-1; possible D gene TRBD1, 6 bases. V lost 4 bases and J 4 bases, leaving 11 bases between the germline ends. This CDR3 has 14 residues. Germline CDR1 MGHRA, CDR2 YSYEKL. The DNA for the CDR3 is TGCGCCAGCAGCCCACAGGGCTCTAATCAGCCCCAGCATTTT. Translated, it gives CASSPQGSNQPQHF.

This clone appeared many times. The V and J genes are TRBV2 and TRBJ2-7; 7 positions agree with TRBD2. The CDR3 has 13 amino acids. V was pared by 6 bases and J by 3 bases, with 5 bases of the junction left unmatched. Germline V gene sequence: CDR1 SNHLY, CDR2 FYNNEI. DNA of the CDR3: TGTGCCAGCAGGGACGCGGGAGACTACGAGCAGTACTTC. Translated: CASRDAGDYEQYF.

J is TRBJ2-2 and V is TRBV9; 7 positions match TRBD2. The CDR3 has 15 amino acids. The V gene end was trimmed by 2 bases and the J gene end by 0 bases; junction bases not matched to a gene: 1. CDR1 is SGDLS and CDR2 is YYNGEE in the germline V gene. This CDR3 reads CASSVGRANTGELFF. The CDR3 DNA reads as TGTGCCAGCAGCGTTGGGAGGGCGAACACCGGGGAGCTGTTTTTT.

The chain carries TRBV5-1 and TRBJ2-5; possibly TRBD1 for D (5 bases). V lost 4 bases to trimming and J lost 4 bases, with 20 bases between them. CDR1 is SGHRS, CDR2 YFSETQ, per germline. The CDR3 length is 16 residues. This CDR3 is CASSPGPGPQGETQYF. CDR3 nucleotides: TGCGCCAGCAGCCCGGGTCCCGGGCCCCAGGGAGAGACCCAGTACTTC.

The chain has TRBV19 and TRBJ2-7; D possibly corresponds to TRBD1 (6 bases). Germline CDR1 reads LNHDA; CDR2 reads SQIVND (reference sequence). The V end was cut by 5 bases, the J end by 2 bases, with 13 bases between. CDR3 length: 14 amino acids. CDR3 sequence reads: CASSAFGQTYEQYF. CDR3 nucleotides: TGTGCCAGTAGTGCATTTGGACAGACCTACGAGCAGTACTTC.

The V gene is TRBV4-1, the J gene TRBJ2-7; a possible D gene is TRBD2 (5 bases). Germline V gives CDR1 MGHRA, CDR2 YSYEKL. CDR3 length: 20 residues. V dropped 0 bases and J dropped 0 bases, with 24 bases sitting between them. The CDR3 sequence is CASSQDAPNAGQRSSYEQYF. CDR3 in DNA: TGCGCCAGCAGCCAAGATGCTCCTAATGCGGGCCAAAGAAGCTCCTACGAGCAGTACTTC.